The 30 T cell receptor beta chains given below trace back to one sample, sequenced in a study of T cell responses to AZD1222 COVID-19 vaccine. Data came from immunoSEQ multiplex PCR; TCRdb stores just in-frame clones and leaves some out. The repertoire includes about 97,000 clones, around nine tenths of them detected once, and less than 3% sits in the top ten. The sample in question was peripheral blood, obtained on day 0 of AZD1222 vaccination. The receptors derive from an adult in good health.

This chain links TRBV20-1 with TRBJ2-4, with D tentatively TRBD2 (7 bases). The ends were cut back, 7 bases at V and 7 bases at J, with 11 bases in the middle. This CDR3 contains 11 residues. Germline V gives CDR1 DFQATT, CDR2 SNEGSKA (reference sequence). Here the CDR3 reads CSVRGPNIQYF. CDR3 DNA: TGCAGTGTGCGGGGGCCGAACATTCAGTACTTC.

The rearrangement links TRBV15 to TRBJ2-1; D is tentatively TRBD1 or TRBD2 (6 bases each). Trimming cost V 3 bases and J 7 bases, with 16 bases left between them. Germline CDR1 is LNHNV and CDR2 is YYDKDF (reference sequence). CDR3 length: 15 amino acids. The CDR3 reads CATSSSFGGLNEQFF. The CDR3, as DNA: TGTGCCACCAGCAGTTCTTTTGGGGGGCTAAATGAGCAGTTCTTC.

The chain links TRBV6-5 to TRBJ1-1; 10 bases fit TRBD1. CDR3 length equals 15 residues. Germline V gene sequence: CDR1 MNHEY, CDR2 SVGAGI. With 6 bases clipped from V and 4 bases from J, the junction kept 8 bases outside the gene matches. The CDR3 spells CASSPGQGSPTEAFF. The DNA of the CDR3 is TGTGCCAGCAGCCCGGGACAGGGGTCTCCCACTGAAGCTTTCTTT.

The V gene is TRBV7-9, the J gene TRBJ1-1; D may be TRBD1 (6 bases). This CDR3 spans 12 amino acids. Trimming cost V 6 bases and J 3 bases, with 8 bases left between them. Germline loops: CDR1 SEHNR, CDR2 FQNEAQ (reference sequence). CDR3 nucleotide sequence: TGTGCCAGCAGAGAGGGGGACACTGAAGCTTTCTTT. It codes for CASREGDTEAFF.

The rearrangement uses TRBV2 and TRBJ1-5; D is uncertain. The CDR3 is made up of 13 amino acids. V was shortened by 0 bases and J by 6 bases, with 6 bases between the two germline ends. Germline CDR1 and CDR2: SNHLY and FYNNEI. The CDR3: CASSEARGQPQHF. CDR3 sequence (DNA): TGTGCCAGCAGTGAAGCGCGGGGTCAGCCCCAGCATTTT.

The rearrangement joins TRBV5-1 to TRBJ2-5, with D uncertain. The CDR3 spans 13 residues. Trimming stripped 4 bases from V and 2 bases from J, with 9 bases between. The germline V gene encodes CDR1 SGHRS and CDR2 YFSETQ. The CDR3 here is CASSPGPQETQYF. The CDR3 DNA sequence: TGCGCCAGCAGCCCCGGGCCTCAAGAGACCCAGTACTTC.

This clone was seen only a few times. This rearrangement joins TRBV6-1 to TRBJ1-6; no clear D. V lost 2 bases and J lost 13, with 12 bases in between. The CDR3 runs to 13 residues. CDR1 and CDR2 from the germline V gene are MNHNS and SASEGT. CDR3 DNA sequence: TGTGCCAGCAGTGAACCGTCTGCGGCCCCCCTCCACTTT. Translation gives CASSEPSAAPLHF.

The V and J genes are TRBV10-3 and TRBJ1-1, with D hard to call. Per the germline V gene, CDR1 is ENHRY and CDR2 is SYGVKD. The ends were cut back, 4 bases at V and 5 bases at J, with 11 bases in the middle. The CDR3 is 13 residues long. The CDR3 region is CAISAEVMTEAFF. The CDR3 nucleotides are TGTGCCATCAGTGCTGAGGTCATGACTGAAGCTTTCTTT.

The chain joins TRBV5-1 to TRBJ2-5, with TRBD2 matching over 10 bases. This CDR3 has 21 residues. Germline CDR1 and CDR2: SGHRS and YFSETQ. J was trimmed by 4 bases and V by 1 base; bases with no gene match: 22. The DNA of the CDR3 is TGCGCCAGCAGCTTGAGAGCCGGGGGCCAGGCAGCGGGGGGGCTCCGAGAGACCCAGTACTTC. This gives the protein CASSLRAGGQAAGGLRETQYF.

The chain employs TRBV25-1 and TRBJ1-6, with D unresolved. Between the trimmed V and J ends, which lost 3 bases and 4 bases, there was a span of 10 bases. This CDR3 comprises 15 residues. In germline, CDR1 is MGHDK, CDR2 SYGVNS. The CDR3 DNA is TGTGCCAGCAGTGAGGGGTTTCTATATAATTCACCCCTCCACTTT. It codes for CASSEGFLYNSPLHF.

CDR3: CASSPGLNTEAFF. The CDR3, as DNA: TGTGCCAGCAGCCCGGGGTTGAACACTGAAGCTTTCTTT. The genes are TRBV6-5 and TRBJ1-1; D gene unclear. The CDR3 covers 13 residues. The V end lost 6 bases, the J end lost 0 bases, and 8 bases lay between the germline ends. The germline V gene has CDR1 MNHEY and CDR2 SVGAGI.

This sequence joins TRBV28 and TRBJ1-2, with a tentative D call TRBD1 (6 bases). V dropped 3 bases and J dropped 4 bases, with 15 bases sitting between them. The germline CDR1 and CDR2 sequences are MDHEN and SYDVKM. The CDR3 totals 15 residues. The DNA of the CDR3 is TGTGCCAGCAGTTTGGGGGGGGGCGATGCCTATGGCTACACCTTC. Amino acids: CASSLGGGDAYGYTF.

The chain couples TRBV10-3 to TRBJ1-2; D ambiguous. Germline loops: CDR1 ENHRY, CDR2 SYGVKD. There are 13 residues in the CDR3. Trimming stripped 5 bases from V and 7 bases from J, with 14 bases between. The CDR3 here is CAISNGDIGGYTF. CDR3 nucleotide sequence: TGTGCCATCAGTAACGGGGATATCGGTGGCTACACCTTC.

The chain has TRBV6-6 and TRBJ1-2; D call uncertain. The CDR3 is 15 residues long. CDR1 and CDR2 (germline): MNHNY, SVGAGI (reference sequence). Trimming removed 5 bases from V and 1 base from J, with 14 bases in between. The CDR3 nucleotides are TGTGCCAGCAGTCGTTCCGTGGAAGTTAACTATGGCTACACCTTC. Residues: CASSRSVEVNYGYTF.

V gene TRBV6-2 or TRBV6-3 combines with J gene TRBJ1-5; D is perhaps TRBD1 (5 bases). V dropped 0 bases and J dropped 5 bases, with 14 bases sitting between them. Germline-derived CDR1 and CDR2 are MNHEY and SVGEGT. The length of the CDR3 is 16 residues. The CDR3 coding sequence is TGTGCCAGCAGTTACTCGGAGAGGGGTGGGTATCAGCCCCAGCATTTT. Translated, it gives CASSYSERGGYQPQHF.

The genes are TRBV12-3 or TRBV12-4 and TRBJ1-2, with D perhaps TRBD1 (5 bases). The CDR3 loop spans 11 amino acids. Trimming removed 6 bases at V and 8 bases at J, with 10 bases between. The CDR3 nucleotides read TGTGCCAGCAGGGAAGGGGACGGCTACACCTTC. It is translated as CASREGDGYTF.

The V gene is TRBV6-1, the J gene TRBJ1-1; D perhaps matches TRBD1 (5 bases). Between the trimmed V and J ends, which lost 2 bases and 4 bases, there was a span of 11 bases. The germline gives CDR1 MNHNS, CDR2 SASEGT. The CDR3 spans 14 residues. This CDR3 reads CASSERDGGTEAFF. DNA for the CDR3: TGTGCCAGCAGTGAAAGGGACGGGGGCACTGAAGCTTTCTTT.

CDR3 nucleotide sequence: TGTGCCAGCAGCTGGGACAGGGTGGAAGGCTACACCTTC. As protein: CASSWDRVEGYTF. V gene TRBV5-8 combines with J gene TRBJ1-2; 9 bases map to TRBD1. This CDR3 spans 13 amino acids. V was clipped by 3 bases and J by 8 bases; unmatched bases: 5. Germline V lookup: CDR1 SGHTS, CDR2 YDEGEE. The complete variable domain, with remaining parts taken from reference TRBV5-8 and TRBJ1-2, reads EAGVTQSPTHLIKTRGQQATLRCSPISGHTSVYWYQQALGLGLQFLLWYDEGEERNRGNFPPRFSGRQFPNYSSELNVNALELEDSALYLCASSWDRVEGYTFGSGTRLTVV.

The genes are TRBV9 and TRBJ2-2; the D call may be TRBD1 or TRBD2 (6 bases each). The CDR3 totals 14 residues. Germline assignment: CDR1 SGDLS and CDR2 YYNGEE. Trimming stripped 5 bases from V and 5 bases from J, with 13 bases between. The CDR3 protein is CASSTEGGTGELFF. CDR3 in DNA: TGTGCCAGCAGTACAGAAGGGGGGACCGGGGAGCTGTTTTTT.

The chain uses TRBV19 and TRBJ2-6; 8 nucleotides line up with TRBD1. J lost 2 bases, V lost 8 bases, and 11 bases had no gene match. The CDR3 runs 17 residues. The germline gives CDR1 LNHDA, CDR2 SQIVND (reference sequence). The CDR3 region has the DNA TGTGCCAGTCGGCCAGGGGGCGCTGGAGCTGGGGCCAACGTCCTGACTTTC. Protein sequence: CASRPGGAGAGANVLTF.

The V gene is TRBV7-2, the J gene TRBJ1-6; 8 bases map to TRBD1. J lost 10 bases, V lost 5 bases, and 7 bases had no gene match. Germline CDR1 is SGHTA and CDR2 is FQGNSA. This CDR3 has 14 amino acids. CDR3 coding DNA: TGTGCCAGCAGCCAGACAGGGGAAGACTCACCCCTCCACTTT. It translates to CASSQTGEDSPLHF.

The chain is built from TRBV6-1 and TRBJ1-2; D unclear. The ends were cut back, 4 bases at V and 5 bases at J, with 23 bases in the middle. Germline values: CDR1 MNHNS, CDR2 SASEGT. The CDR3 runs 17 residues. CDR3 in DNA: TGTGCCAGCAGTGGAATTAACTTAGGTGGTTATAGGTATGGCTACACCTTC. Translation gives CASSGINLGGYRYGYTF.

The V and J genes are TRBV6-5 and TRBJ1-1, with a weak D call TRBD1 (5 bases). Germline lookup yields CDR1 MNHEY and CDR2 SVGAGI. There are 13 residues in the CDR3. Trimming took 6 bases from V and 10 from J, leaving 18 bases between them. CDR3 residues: CASRRIDPGRAFF. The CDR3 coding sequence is TGTGCCAGCAGGAGGATCGACCCAGGGAGAGCTTTCTTT.

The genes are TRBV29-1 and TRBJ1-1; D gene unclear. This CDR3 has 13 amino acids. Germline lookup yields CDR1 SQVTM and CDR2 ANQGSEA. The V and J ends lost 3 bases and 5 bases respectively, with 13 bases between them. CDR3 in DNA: TGCAGCGTTGATGATGGGGAGAGGACTGAAGCTTTCTTT. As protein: CSVDDGERTEAFF.

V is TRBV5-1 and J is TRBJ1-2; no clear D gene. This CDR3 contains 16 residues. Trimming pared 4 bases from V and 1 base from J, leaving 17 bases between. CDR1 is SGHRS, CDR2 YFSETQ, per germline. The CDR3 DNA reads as TGCGCCAGCAGCCTCTCCCCAGCAGCGATTAACTATGGCTACACCTTC. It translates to CASSLSPAAINYGYTF.

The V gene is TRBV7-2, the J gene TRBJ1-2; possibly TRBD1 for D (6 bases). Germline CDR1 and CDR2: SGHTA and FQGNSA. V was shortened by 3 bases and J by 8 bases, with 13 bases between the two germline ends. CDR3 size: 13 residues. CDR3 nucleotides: TGTGCCAGCAGCTTTAGTGGGGGCGCGGGCTACACCTTC. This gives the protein CASSFSGGAGYTF. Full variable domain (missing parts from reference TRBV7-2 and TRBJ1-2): GAGVSQSPSNKVTEKGKDVELRCDPISGHTALYWYRQSLGQGLEFLIYFQGNSAPDKSGLPSDRFSAERTGGSVSTLTIQRTQQEDSAVYLCASSFSGGAGYTFGSGTRLTVV.

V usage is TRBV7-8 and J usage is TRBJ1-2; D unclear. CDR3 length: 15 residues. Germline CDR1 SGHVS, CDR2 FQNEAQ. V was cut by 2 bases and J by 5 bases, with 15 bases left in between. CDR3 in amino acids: CASSLFNRLRYGYTF. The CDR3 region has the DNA TGTGCCAGCAGCTTATTTAACCGTCTGCGGTATGGCTACACCTTC.

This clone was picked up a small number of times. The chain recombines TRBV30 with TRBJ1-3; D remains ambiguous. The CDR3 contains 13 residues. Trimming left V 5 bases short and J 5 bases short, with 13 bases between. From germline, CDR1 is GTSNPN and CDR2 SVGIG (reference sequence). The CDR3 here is CAWAAEGRNTIYF. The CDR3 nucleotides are TGTGCCTGGGCCGCGGAGGGAAGAAACACCATATATTTT.

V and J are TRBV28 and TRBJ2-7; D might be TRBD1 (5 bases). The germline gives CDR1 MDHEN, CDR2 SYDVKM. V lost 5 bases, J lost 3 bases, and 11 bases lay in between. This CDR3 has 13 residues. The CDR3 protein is CASSPLDSYEQYF. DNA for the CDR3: TGTGCCAGCAGTCCCTTAGACAGCTACGAGCAGTACTTC.

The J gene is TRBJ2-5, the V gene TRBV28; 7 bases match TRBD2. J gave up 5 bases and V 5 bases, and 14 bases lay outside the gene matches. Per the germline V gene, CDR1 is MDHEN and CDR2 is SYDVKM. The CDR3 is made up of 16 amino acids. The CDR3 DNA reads TGTGCCAGCAGTCTCCCCGGGGGGAAGGGACGGGAGACCCAGTACTTC. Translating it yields CASSLPGGKGRETQYF.